The next 16 T cell receptor beta chains were all read from a single sample in a study of T cells in Graves' hyperthyroidism and ophthalmopathy. Amplification of TCR beta CDR3 regions used RNA as the template. The TCR CDR3 first-round RT-PCR relied on the HTBI primer set. TCRdb reprocessed the multiplex PCR reads with MiXCR, giving one entry per CDR3 protein. The table shows 350,000 or so distinct CDR3 sequences, with about a sixth occurring only once. The specimen sequenced was blood. The source is a woman aged 25-40 years with Graves' hyperthyroidism that later progressed to Graves' ophthalmopathy.

Only a few counts were recorded for this clonotype. This chain uses TRBV7-6 with TRBJ1-4; D is unresolved. This CDR3 is built from 15 residues. The germline V gene has CDR1 SGHVS and CDR2 FNYEAQ. Trimming shortened V by 0 bases and J by 0 bases, and 5 bases separated the two germline ends. CDR3 sequence reads: CASSLAGATNEKLFF. The CDR3 DNA follows: TGTGCCAGCAGCTTAGCTGGAGCAACTAATGAAAAACTGTTTTTT.

This clonotype was counted at least ten times. V and J are TRBV25-1 and TRBJ2-1; D might be TRBD2 (5 bases). V was trimmed by 6 bases and J by 0 bases, leaving 15 bases between them. Germline lookup yields CDR1 MGHDK and CDR2 SYGVNS. The CDR3 extends over 16 amino acids. The CDR3 loop is CASSQLGLSSYNEQFF. The CDR3 DNA reads TGTGCCAGCAGCCAACTAGGCTTAAGCTCCTACAATGAGCAGTTCTTC.

The rearrangement uses TRBV6-1 and TRBJ1-1, with TRBD1 as a possible D gene (6 bases). The V gene's germline CDR1 is MNHNS and CDR2 SASEGT. The CDR3 covers 13 residues. The V end was cut by 6 bases, the J end by 6 bases, with 14 bases between. The CDR3 sequence: CASRIWGQPEAFF. CDR3 bases: TGTGCCAGCAGGATATGGGGGCAGCCTGAAGCTTTCTTT.

This chain links TRBV14 with TRBJ2-3; a weak D match, TRBD2 (6 bases). V dropped 0 bases and J dropped 5 bases, with 12 bases sitting between them. Germline V gives CDR1 SGHDN, CDR2 FVKESK. The CDR3 is made up of 15 amino acids. The CDR3 region is CASSQDQRGRDTQYF. The CDR3 DNA follows: TGTGCCAGCAGCCAAGATCAACGGGGGAGAGATACGCAGTATTTT.

This clonotype was counted at least ten times. The chain couples TRBV24-1 to TRBJ1-1, with 7 bases fitting TRBD1. Germline V gene lookup returns CDR1 KGHDR and CDR2 SFDVKD. V gave up 4 bases and J gave up 8 bases; unmatched junction bases: 6. This CDR3 contains 13 residues. This chain's CDR3 is CATSDSHRGEAFF. CDR3 nucleotide sequence: TGTGCCACCAGTGACTCTCACAGGGGAGAAGCTTTCTTT.

The V and J genes are TRBV6-1 and TRBJ1-2; no reliable D call. The CDR3 has 14 amino acids. Trimming cost V 5 bases and J 0 bases, with 10 bases left between them. Germline CDR1 and CDR2: MNHNS and SASEGT. The CDR3 loop reads CASSPISANYGYTF. CDR3 coding DNA: TGTGCCAGCAGTCCCATAAGCGCTAACTATGGCTACACCTTC.

This clonotype was detected ten times or more. The DNA for the CDR3 is TGTGCCAGCCGGCCTTTCGGGAACACTGAAGCTTTCTTT. Translation gives CASRPFGNTEAFF. The chain has TRBV6-1 and TRBJ1-1; no clear D gene. V gave up 8 bases and J gave up 1 base, with 11 bases separating them. This CDR3 spans 13 amino acids. The germline CDR1 and CDR2 sequences are MNHNS and SASEGT.

The V call is TRBV11-3, the J call TRBJ2-5, with a possible D match to TRBD2 (5 bases). Germline CDR1 and CDR2: SGHNT and YENEEA. CDR3 length: 14 residues. Trimming removed 6 bases from V and 5 bases from J, with 16 bases in between. The CDR3 loop reads CASSPAGPGETQYF. CDR3 nucleotides: TGTGCCAGCAGTCCGGCGGGCCCCGGGGAGACCCAGTACTTC.

V gene TRBV11-2 combines with J gene TRBJ2-3, with 7 bases aligning to TRBD1. Unmatched junction bases numbered 7, after V lost 4 bases and J lost 3 bases. CDR1 is SGHAT and CDR2 is FQNNGV in the germline V gene. This CDR3 is built from 15 residues. DNA for the CDR3: TGTGCCAGCAGCTCGATGGGACAGCAAACAGATACGCAGTATTTT. Protein product: CASSSMGQQTDTQYF.

This clonotype was seen at least ten times. The gene calls are TRBV19 and TRBJ2-1, with 9 nucleotides matching TRBD2. The germline CDR1 and CDR2 sequences are LNHDA and SQIVND (reference sequence). This CDR3 is 15 amino acids long. The J segment lost 2 bases and the V segment lost 3 bases, leaving 2 bases of the junction unmatched. CDR3 sequence: CASSMTSGPYNEQFF. In nucleotides, the CDR3 is TGTGCCAGTAGTATGACTAGCGGCCCCTACAATGAGCAGTTCTTC. Drawing the rest from reference TRBV19 and TRBJ2-1, the complete variable domain is DGGITQSPKYLFRKEGQNVTLSCEQNLNHDAMYWYRQDPGQGLRLIYYSQIVNDFQKGDIAEGYSVSREKKESFPLTVTSAQKNPTAFYLCASSMTSGPYNEQFFGPGTRLTVL.

At least ten counts were recorded for this clonotype. The V call is TRBV20-1, the J call TRBJ2-7; D call uncertain. The V gene's germline CDR1 is DFQATT and CDR2 SNEGSKA (reference sequence). V gave up 0 bases and J gave up 2 bases, with 14 bases separating them. The CDR3 length is 15 residues. The CDR3 region has the DNA TGCAGTGCTAGAGATCAGTTTTACAGCCCCTACGAGCAGTACTTC. This gives the protein CSARDQFYSPYEQYF.

This clonotype was seen many times. The rearrangement joins TRBV7-2 to TRBJ2-2, with 8 bases that match TRBD2. The CDR3 extends over 16 amino acids. V dropped 5 bases and J dropped 7; count of bases not matched to a gene: 12. Germline V CDR1 and CDR2: SGHTA, FQGNSA. The CDR3 bases are TGTGCCAGCAGCATGACGTCGGGGGGGCCCGACGGGGAGCTGTTTTTT. Its protein product is CASSMTSGGPDGELFF. Full variable domain (outside the CDR3, taken from reference TRBV7-2 and TRBJ2-2): GAGVSQSPSNKVTEKGKDVELRCDPISGHTALYWYRQSLGQGLEFLIYFQGNSAPDKSGLPSDRFSAERTGGSVSTLTIQRTQQEDSAVYLCASSMTSGGPDGELFFGEGSRLTVL.

This clonotype was counted many times. The chain links TRBV28 to TRBJ1-5, with 7 bases identical to TRBD1. With V trimmed by 7 bases and J by 5 bases, 11 bases remained unmatched. CDR1 MDHEN and CDR2 SYDVKM come from the germline V gene. This CDR3 is 15 amino acids long. In nucleotides, the CDR3 is TGTGCCAGCACGTTGACAGGGCCGGGTGATCAGCCCCAGCATTTT. This sequence encodes CASTLTGPGDQPQHF. The entire variable domain, with the rest obtained from reference TRBV28 and TRBJ1-5, is as follows: DVKVTQSSRYLVKRTGEKVFLECVQDMDHENMFWYRQDPGLGLRLIYFSYDVKMKEKGDIPEGYSVSREKKERFSLILESASTNQTSMYLCASTLTGPGDQPQHFGDGTRLSIL.

This clonotype was counted ten times or more. This sequence joins TRBV10-3 and TRBJ1-1; 7 bases are a match to TRBD1. CDR3 length: 13 residues. J gave up 4 bases and V 8 bases, and 7 bases lay outside the gene matches. CDR1 is ENHRY and CDR2 is SYGVKD in the germline V gene. As DNA, the CDR3 is TGTGCCATCGGCGGACAGGATTCCACTGAAGCTTTCTTT. Translated, it gives CAIGGQDSTEAFF.

The chain joins TRBV6-1 to TRBJ1-1, with TRBD1 as a possible D gene (6 bases). V lost 5 bases, J lost 7 bases, and 14 bases lay in between. The CDR3 contains 13 residues. Germline-derived CDR1 and CDR2 are MNHNS and SASEGT. CDR3 nucleotides: TGTGCCAGCAGTAAAGTCCTCAGGGGTGAAGCTTTCTTT. This translates into CASSKVLRGEAFF.

The chain recombines TRBV19 with TRBJ2-3; D may be TRBD2 (6 bases). V was cut by 3 bases and J by 2 bases, with 21 bases left in between. The CDR3 loop spans 18 amino acids. In germline, CDR1 is LNHDA, CDR2 SQIVND (reference sequence). CDR3 sequence reads: CASSISPGLGVYTDTQYF. The DNA of the CDR3 is TGTGCCAGTAGTATCAGCCCGGGACTTGGAGTTTACACAGATACGCAGTATTTT.